A single sample is the source of the 17 T cell receptor beta chains below, sequenced in a study of cytotoxic CD8 clonotypes in ibrutinib-treated CLL. TCRdb's table, derived via immunoSEQ multiplex PCR, lists solely in-frame clones and lacks some. The sample holds approximately 84,000 clones; roughly 86% are singletons and the top ten take more than 5%. This specimen consisted of PBMCs, obtained before ibrutinib treatment. The receptor set was obtained from a human donor with chronic lymphocytic leukemia.

The V call is TRBV11-3, the J call TRBJ2-7; 8 bases align to TRBD2. CDR1 and CDR2 from the germline V gene are SGHNT and YENEEA. The junction had 5 bases not matched to a gene; V was cut back by 0 bases and J by 10 bases. The CDR3 covers 13 residues. CDR3 residues: CASSLEDGRAQYF. DNA of the CDR3: TGTGCCAGCAGCTTAGAAGACGGGAGGGCTCAGTACTTC.

V and J are TRBV10-3 and TRBJ1-2; D remains unclear. Germline CDR1 ENHRY, CDR2 SYGVKD. V shed 2 bases and J shed 2 bases, with 6 bases lying between them. The CDR3 totals 13 residues. CDR3 nucleotide sequence: TGTGCCATCAGTGAGGGCAGGAACTATGGCTACACCTTC. It encodes CAISEGRNYGYTF.

The chain carries TRBV6-5 and TRBJ2-7; 9 positions match TRBD2. Germline values: CDR1 MNHEY, CDR2 SVGAGI. The CDR3 length is 15 residues. V gave up 10 bases and J gave up 0 bases; unmatched junction bases: 10. CDR3 nucleotides: TGTGCCACCCGTAGCGGGAGATGGAGCTCCTACGAGCAGTACTTC. Its protein product is CATRSGRWSSYEQYF.

V is TRBV28 and J is TRBJ2-5, with 10 bases that match TRBD1. V lost 3 bases, J lost 4 bases, and 8 bases stayed unmatched. Germline lookup yields CDR1 MDHEN and CDR2 SYDVKM. This CDR3 has 16 residues. CDR3 nucleotides: TGTGCCAGCAGTTTCCGACAGGGGGCCTATGGAGAGACCCAGTACTTC. Translating it yields CASSFRQGAYGETQYF. Using reference TRBV28 and TRBJ2-5 for the parts outside the CDR3, the full variable domain is DVKVTQSSRYLVKRTGEKVFLECVQDMDHENMFWYRQDPGLGLRLIYFSYDVKMKEKGDIPEGYSVSREKKERFSLILESASTNQTSMYLCASSFRQGAYGETQYFGPGTRLLVL.

The chain has TRBV5-1 and TRBJ2-5; D is ambiguous. Between the trimmed V and J ends, which lost 1 base and 4 bases, there was a span of 14 bases. Germline CDR1 and CDR2: SGHRS and YFSETQ. The CDR3 covers 15 residues. The CDR3 reads CASSLISGWGETQYF. Here the CDR3 DNA reads TGCGCCAGCAGCTTGATTTCCGGGTGGGGAGAGACCCAGTACTTC.

The gene calls are TRBV7-3 and TRBJ2-7; the D gene is possibly TRBD2 (6 bases). Germline CDR1 SGHTA, CDR2 FQGTGA. The V and J ends lost 3 bases and 4 bases respectively, with 13 bases between them. The CDR3 covers 14 residues. The CDR3: CASSLGLGAYEQYF. The DNA of the CDR3 is TGTGCCAGCAGCTTGGGACTTGGGGCTTACGAGCAGTACTTC.

There are a few counts of this clone. This sequence joins TRBV7-8 and TRBJ2-3, with D possibly matching TRBD2 (5 bases). The germline CDR1 and CDR2 sequences are SGHVS and FQNEAQ. Trimming removed 1 base from V and 7 bases from J, with 6 bases in between. CDR3 length: 12 residues. The CDR3: CASSLDGNTQYF. CDR3 nucleotides: TGTGCCAGCAGCTTAGACGGGAATACGCAGTATTTT.

The gene calls are TRBV10-3 and TRBJ1-2; D is ambiguous. The CDR3 is 17 residues long. The germline V and J ends were trimmed by 3 bases and 0 bases, with 17 bases remaining between them. CDR1 is ENHRY and CDR2 is SYGVKD in the germline V gene. CDR3 amino acids: CAISDLEAVRSNYGYTF. The CDR3, as DNA: TGTGCCATCAGTGATTTGGAGGCGGTGAGGTCTAACTATGGCTACACCTTC.

J is TRBJ2-7 and V is TRBV5-1; 9 nucleotides align to TRBD1. CDR3 size: 15 residues. Trimming took 2 bases from V and 0 from J; bases not matched to a gene: 3. In germline, CDR1 is SGHRS, CDR2 YFSETQ. The CDR3 is CASSLGDRASYEQYF. The CDR3 DNA reads TGCGCCAGCAGCTTAGGGGACAGGGCCTCCTACGAGCAGTACTTC.

The genes are TRBV4-1 and TRBJ2-3; D may match TRBD1 or TRBD2 (5 bases each). The CDR3 runs 16 residues. V was clipped by 6 bases and J by 2 bases, with 18 bases between them. Germline V gene lookup returns CDR1 MGHRA and CDR2 YSYEKL. CDR3 sequence (DNA): TGCGCCAGCAGTCCTAAAACCGGGACCTTCACAGATACGCAGTATTTT. Protein: CASSPKTGTFTDTQYF.

J is TRBJ2-7 and V is TRBV2; 7 nucleotides match TRBD2. V trimming: 7 bases; J trimming: 3 bases; junction bases outside the gene matches: 15. Germline loops: CDR1 SNHLY, CDR2 FYNNEI. The length of the CDR3 is 16 residues. This CDR3 reads CASKELTSVGNYEQYF. The CDR3 DNA reads TGTGCCAGCAAGGAGCTAACTAGCGTCGGGAACTACGAGCAGTACTTC.

The chain joins TRBV7-2 to TRBJ2-7; D is possibly TRBD2 (5 bases). Germline CDR1 reads SGHTA; CDR2 reads FQGNSA. Deletions cut 4 bases from V and 5 bases from J, with 15 bases between. The CDR3 spans 14 residues. CDR3 nucleotides: TGTGCCAGCAGCTGGAGCACGGGGTCCGACGAGCAGTACTTC. Its translation is CASSWSTGSDEQYF.

This sequence joins TRBV5-4 and TRBJ1-2; 7 nucleotides match TRBD1. The CDR3 runs 13 residues. J gave up 7 bases and V 5 bases, and 8 bases lay outside the gene matches. Germline V gene lookup returns CDR1 SGHNT and CDR2 YYREEE (reference sequence). The CDR3 coding sequence is TGTGCCAGCAGGATAACAGGGGCTCCTGGCTACACCTTC. Translation: CASRITGAPGYTF.

The chain uses TRBV18 and TRBJ2-7; 11 bases agree with TRBD2. Looked up from germline, CDR1 is KGHSH and CDR2 is LQKENI. J lost 4 bases, V lost 4 bases, and 3 bases had no gene match. The CDR3 runs to 14 residues. CDR3 region: CASSQTSGVYEQYF. The CDR3 region has the DNA TGTGCCAGCTCACAGACTAGCGGGGTTTACGAGCAGTACTTC.

This clone was observed many times. The chain uses TRBV19 and TRBJ1-1; D call uncertain. Germline CDR1 LNHDA, CDR2 SQIVND (reference sequence). The CDR3 contains 14 residues. V lost 2 bases to trimming and J lost 6 bases, with 13 bases between them. CDR3 sequence reads: CASSIRRNGAEAFF. The CDR3 DNA is TGTGCCAGTAGTATACGAAGGAATGGGGCTGAAGCTTTCTTT.

The rearrangement links TRBV20-1 to TRBJ2-3; no reliable D call. V was clipped by 4 bases and J by 3 bases, with 5 bases between them. The CDR3 sequence is 11 residues long. Germline CDR1 reads DFQATT; CDR2 reads SNEGSKA (reference sequence). CDR3 bases: TGCAGTGCTACCTCAACAGATACGCAGTATTTT. It codes for CSATSTDTQYF.

V and J are TRBV5-8 and TRBJ2-7; a weak D match, TRBD1 (5 bases). Trimming took off 2 bases at V and 2 bases at J, with 14 bases between the two ends. The CDR3 extends over 15 amino acids. The germline V gene encodes CDR1 SGHTS and CDR2 YDEGEE. The CDR3 nucleotides read TGTGCCAGCAGCTTCCAACAGGCTTCCCCCTACGAGCAGTACTTC. It encodes CASSFQQASPYEQYF.